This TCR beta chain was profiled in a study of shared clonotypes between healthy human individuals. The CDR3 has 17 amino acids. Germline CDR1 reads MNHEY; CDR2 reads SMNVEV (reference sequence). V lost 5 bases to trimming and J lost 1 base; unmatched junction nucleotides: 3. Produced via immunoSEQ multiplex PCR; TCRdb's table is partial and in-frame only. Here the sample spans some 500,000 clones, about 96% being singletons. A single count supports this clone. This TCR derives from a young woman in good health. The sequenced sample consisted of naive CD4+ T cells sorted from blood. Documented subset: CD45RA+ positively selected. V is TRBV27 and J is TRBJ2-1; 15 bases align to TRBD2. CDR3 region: CASSRTSGRGSYNEQFF. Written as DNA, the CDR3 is TGTGCCAGCAGTAGGACTAGCGGGAGGGGATCCTACAATGAGCAGTTCTTC.